The rows below give T cell receptor beta chains drawn from one sample of a study of control samples from healthy donors and cancer patients. Only in-frame clones appear in the TCRdb table, and some are missing; sequencing was by immunoSEQ multiplex PCR. This table holds about 130,000 clones, 92% found once. The material sequenced was blood. These receptors originate from a woman between 50 and 59 years old in good health. Both conserved end residues are part of each CDR3. D genes are given only for firm matches. Clone size appears in some rows only: once, few, many, or a class for an expanded clone.

CDR3 DNA,CDR3 protein,clone size,J gene,V gene,D gene
TGCGCCAGCAGTCAATCCGGCAGGAGGAACACTGAAGCTTTCTTT,CASSQSGRRNTEAFF,NA,TRBJ1-1,TRBV23-1,NA
TGTGCCAGCAGCACCAGGGACGGGAAGAGCTCCTACAATGAGCAGTTCTTC,CASSTRDGKSSYNEQFF,NA,TRBJ2-1,TRBV5-6,NA
TGTGCCACAGGGTGGGGAGCTTATCAGCCCCAGCATTTT,CATGWGAYQPQHF,NA,TRBJ1-5,TRBV19,NA
TGTGCCATCAGGGGGAACACTGAAGCTTTCTTT,CAIRGNTEAFF,NA,TRBJ1-1,TRBV10-3,NA
TGTGCCACCAGCAGAGGCGTCAGGGGTTTGGGGGACACTGAAGCTTTCTTT,CATSRGVRGLGDTEAFF,NA,TRBJ1-1,TRBV15,NA
TGTGCCAGCAGTGTGGCCCCGCACTATGGCTACACCTTC,CASSVAPHYGYTF,NA,TRBJ1-2,TRBV2,NA
TGTGCCAGCAGCGAACTAGCGGGGACCGGGGAGCTGTTTTTT,CASSELAGTGELFF,NA,TRBJ2-2,TRBV3-1/TRBV3-2,TRBD2
TGTGCCAGCAGCCAAGACGGCAGGGGCGCTCAGCCCCAGCATTTT,CASSQDGRGAQPQHF,NA,TRBJ1-5,TRBV3-1/TRBV3-2,NA
TGCGCCAGCAGCCAAGATGGGACAGGGAGTAAAGCTTTCTTT,CASSQDGTGSKAFF,NA,TRBJ1-1,TRBV4-1,TRBD1
TGTGCCAGCAGCCCCACCGGGCGGGACCCACCCGAGCAGTTCTTC,CASSPTGRDPPEQFF,once,TRBJ2-1,TRBV3-1/TRBV3-2,NA
TGTGCCAGCAGCAAATTTTTCTCAGGGGCGCTTGGAAACACCATATATTTT,CASSKFFSGALGNTIYF,NA,TRBJ1-3,TRBV21-1,NA
TGTGCCAGCAGTCTAAACAGGGGGCCTTTTGATTCACCCCTCCACTTT,CASSLNRGPFDSPLHF,NA,TRBJ1-6,TRBV28,TRBD1
TGCGCCAGCAGCCAAGACAGGGGGCTCGAGACCCAGTACTTC,CASSQDRGLETQYF,NA,TRBJ2-5,TRBV4-1,TRBD1
TGTGCCATCAGTGAGCTGCGGGAGAACCTACAAGAGACCCAGTACTTC,CAISELRENLQETQYF,NA,TRBJ2-5,TRBV10-3,TRBD2
TGTGCCTGGAGTACAGGGTTTGGGACTGAAGCTTTCTTT,CAWSTGFGTEAFF,NA,TRBJ1-1,TRBV30,NA
TGCAGCGTTGAGGCCTCCTCCGAGCAGTACTTC,CSVEASSEQYF,once,TRBJ2-7,TRBV29-1,NA